This T cell receptor beta chain was sequenced in a study of early T cells in non-severe SARS-CoV-2 infection. Overall study: Unsorted whole blood bulk RNA was sequenced, with unpaired chains.

Study findings and constraints: VDJdb matching skewed toward anti-spike CD8 responses, missing private and CD4 specificities.

Ten or more counts support this clonotype. What it recognizes is unknown. Individual cDNA molecules carried attached unique molecular identifiers. From the 5' RACE reads, TCRdb called clonotypes with MiXCR, one entry per CDR3 protein. The sample records 15,000 to 20,000 distinct CDR3 sequences, more than 5% being singletons. Germline V gene lookup returns CDR1 SGHRS and CDR2 YFSETQ. The length of the CDR3 is 15 residues. V shed 0 bases and J shed 6 bases, with 13 bases lying between them. The chain employs TRBV5-1 and TRBJ2-1; no clear D gene. The source of this sequence is an adult who was a healthcare worker with PCR-confirmed SARS-CoV-2 infection or an uninfected control (not recorded which). Sample: whole blood. Here the CDR3 reads CASSLAGFPLNEQFF. The CDR3 DNA reads TGCGCCAGCAGCTTGGCCGGGTTCCCTCTCAATGAGCAGTTCTTC.